This TCR beta chain was profiled in a study of T cell responses to AZD1222 COVID-19 vaccine. Overall study findings and caveats: White British ancestry dominated among donors, who included more females, and clonal diversity was possibly underestimated. CD4 TCRs associated with vaccination spanned spike, dominating at 160-218 and 743-854. Within unmutated variant regions lay the reported targets of nearly half of spike-specific TCRs. No repertoire was sampled before or during the peak T cell response, only after it.

Details on this clone: Its cognate antigen is unknown.

This table comes from immunoSEQ multiplex PCR, and its TCRdb copy is limited to in-frame clones, with some not included. This repertoire shows fewer than 150,000 clones, around nine tenths found once; its top ten account for 3.4%. The specimen was peripheral blood, collected on day 0 of AZD1222 vaccination. The origin of this receptor is an adult in good health.

This chain's CDR3 is CASRGGLAANTQYF. The CDR3 nucleotides read TGTGCCAGCAGAGGGGGACTAGCGGCTAATACGCAGTATTTT. The chain couples TRBV25-1 to TRBJ2-3, with 11 bases fitting TRBD2. CDR1 is MGHDK, CDR2 SYGVNS, per germline. The CDR3 is 14 amino acids. V dropped 6 bases and J dropped 7; count of bases not matched to a gene: 6.